Sequencing of this T cell receptor (beta chain) was carried out in a study of vaccination and CD4 T cells after COVID-19 (dated by TCRdb to between 2022 and 2023). Describing the broader study: Convalescent patients had a positive SARS-CoV-2 result on nasal swab PCR, and of these patients, some ten had mild disease and one had severe disease. In the convalescent cohort there were six males and four females, among whom were two Hispanic individuals, seven Caucasians, two Asians and one multiracial person. Two doses of either the Pfizer-BioNTech BNT162b2 vaccine (n=8) or the Moderna mRNA-1273 vaccine (n=2) were administered to participants. Post-COVID blood samples were collected from convalescent patients a median of approximately 100 days after diagnosis, with a range of roughly 30 to 170 days. The time from the second vaccine dose to post-vaccine blood sampling had a median of around 72 days and ranged from about 13 to 250 days. Culture stimuli were overlapping spike peptide pools from SARS-CoV-2 and from the common cold coronaviruses HCoV-NL63, HCoV-OC43 and HCoV-229E. As controls, cultures received a CEFX viral epitope pool (the positive control), an HIV-1 Nef peptide pool (the negative control), or no peptide at all. In roughly eleven COVID-19 convalescent patients and a handful of infection-naive healthy vaccine recipients, the spike-specific CD4+ TCR repertoire before mRNA vaccination was compared with the repertoire after mRNA vaccination.

Summary of the overall study and its limitations: Relatively few convalescent patients were included in the study, and early timepoints after natural infection were not analyzed. Of the vaccine-specific clones in convalescent patients, 304 of 307, or nearly all, reacted only to SARS-CoV-2 spike and did not cross-react with common cold coronaviruses. An increase in the median number of SARS-CoV-2-reactive clonotypes from around 20 after infection to a few dozen after vaccination was observed, but the change was not found to be significant. In convalescent patients, a median around 86% of post-vaccine SARS-CoV-2-reactive clones were detected only after vaccination, suggesting vaccine-specific priming.

The protocol used for the library was PCR. At the Johns Hopkins FTIC core, DNA from the cultured CD4+ T cells underwent TCR sequencing with the Oncomine TCR Beta short-read assay. The QIAamp micro DNA kit was used to extract genomic DNA from the cultured CD4+ T cells. Oncomine TCR Beta libraries made from cultured CD4+ T cells were pooled using unique dual indexes and sequenced on an Illumina iSeq 100. For the original study's pipeline: Non-productive sequences were removed, and CDR3s not starting with C, not ending with F or W, or shorter than 7 amino acids were discarded. Antigen-specific clonotypes were identified with the MANAFEST web application by comparing peptide-stimulated wells with reference and other culture wells. To be called positive, a clone needed an FDR below 0.05, an odds ratio above 5, and a productive frequency above 0.1% in at least two of three replicate wells. A clonotype was classed as cross-reactive if the clonotype showed significant expansion both in SARS-CoV-2 spike wells and in at least one common cold coronavirus spike condition. Similarity between CDR3 sequences was evaluated in R version 3.6.1 using Levenshtein distances (stringdist) and unrooted phylogenetic trees (ape). The raw public reads went through TCRdb reprocessing: fastp at Q25, MiXCR clone calling, in-frame beta chains kept. Rows with one shared CDR3 protein collapse into an entry with the most common genes and DNA. The V and J calls and clone size are TCRdb's, not the authors'. A total of 9,500 to 15,000 distinct CDR3 sequences appear in this sample, roughly half of them only once. 17% of the sample is taken by the ten largest.

The intended sense of this specimen's treatment or condition label: approximately 11-day PBMC culture with coronavirus spike peptide pools or control peptides (ViraFEST assay). To expand antigen-specific T cells with peptide pools and then pick out the expanded clonotypes through TCR sequencing, the study relied on the ViraFEST assay. Positive SARS-CoV-2 PCR tests in the convalescent patients dated from March to December 2020, before Alpha, Beta and Delta variants emerged in the United States. PBMCs were cultured at approximately 2.1 million per well in IMDM supplemented with around 5% human AB serum and about 9.6 IU/ml IL-2, with about 10 ug/ml peptide pools added. Half of the culture medium was replaced with fresh IL-2-containing medium on days 3 and 7. Once the cells had been in culture for around nine days, the EasySep CD4+ T cell isolation kit was used to isolate CD4+ T cells by negative selection. PBMCs were separated from whole blood using Ficoll-Paque Plus gradient centrifugation and then either used fresh or cryopreserved at -140C. Triplicate wells were generally used for each culture condition.

Only a few counts were recorded for this clonotype. Its antigen is unknown. Nothing much larger sits one base from this clone, and base qualities are not available. This TCR derives from a human donor with COVID-19. The source was cultured CD4+ T cells from blood, collected after SARS-CoV-2 vaccination.

The DNA sequence is TGCAGTGCTCGGCAGGGGGGGGAAGGAAGGAATCAGCCCCAGCATTTT. Protein translation: CSARQGGEGRNQPQHF. The chain was built from TRBV20-1 and TRBJ1-5; 7 bases in the junction line up with TRBD1. The germline V gene (reference sequence) provides CDR1 DFQATT and CDR2 SNEGSKA. The CDR3 starts with the cysteine, ends with the phenylalanine, and has 16 residues. The entry retains the CDR3 DNA only, 48 bases that are in frame from base 1. At the junction V is shortened by 5 bases and J by 4 bases; bases outside the gene matches: 14.